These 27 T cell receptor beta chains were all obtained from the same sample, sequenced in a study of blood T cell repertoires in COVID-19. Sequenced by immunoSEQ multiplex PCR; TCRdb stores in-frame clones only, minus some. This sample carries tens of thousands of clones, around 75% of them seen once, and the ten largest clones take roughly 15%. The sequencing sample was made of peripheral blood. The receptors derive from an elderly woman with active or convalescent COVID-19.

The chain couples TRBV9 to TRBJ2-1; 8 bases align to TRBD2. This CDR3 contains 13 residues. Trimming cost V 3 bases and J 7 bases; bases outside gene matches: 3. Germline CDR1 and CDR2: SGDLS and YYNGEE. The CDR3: CASSGTSRNEQFF. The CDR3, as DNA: TGTGCCAGCAGCGGGACTAGCAGAAATGAGCAGTTCTTC. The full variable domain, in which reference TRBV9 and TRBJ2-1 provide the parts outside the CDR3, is DSGVTQTPKHLITATGQRVTLRCSPRSGDLSVYWYQQSLDQGLQFLIQYYNGEERAKGNILERFSAQQFPDLHSELNLSSLELGDSALYFCASSGTSRNEQFFGPGTRLTVL.

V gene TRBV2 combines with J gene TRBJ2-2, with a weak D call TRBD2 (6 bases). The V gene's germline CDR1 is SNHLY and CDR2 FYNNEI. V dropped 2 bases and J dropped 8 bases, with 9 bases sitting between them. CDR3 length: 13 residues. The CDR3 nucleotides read TGTGCCAGCAGTGAACTGGAGGGGGGGGAGCTGTTTTTT. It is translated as CASSELEGGELFF.

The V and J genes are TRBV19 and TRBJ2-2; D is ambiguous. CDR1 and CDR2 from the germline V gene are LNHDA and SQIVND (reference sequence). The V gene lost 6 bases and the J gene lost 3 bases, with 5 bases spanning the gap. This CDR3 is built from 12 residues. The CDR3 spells CASRSYTGELFF. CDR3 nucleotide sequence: TGTGCCAGTAGAAGCTACACCGGGGAGCTGTTTTTT.

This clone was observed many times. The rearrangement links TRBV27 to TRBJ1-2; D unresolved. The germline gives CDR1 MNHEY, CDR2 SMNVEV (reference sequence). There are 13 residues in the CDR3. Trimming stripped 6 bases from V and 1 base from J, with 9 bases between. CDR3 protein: CASRLDFNYGYTF. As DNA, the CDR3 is TGTGCCAGCAGGTTGGACTTTAACTATGGCTACACCTTC.

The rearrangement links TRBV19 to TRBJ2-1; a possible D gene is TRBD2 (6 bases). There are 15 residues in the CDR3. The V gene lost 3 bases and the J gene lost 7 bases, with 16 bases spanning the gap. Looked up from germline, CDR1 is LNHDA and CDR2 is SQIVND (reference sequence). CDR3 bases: TGTGCCAGTAGTATGGGACTCAATGGGAGGAATGAGCAGTTCTTC. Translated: CASSMGLNGRNEQFF.

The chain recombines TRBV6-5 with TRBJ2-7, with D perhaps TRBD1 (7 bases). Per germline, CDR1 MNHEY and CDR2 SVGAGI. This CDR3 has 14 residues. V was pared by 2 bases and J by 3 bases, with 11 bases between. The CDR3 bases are TGTGCCAGCAGTTACCGCGGGACAGACTACGAGCAGTACTTC. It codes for CASSYRGTDYEQYF.

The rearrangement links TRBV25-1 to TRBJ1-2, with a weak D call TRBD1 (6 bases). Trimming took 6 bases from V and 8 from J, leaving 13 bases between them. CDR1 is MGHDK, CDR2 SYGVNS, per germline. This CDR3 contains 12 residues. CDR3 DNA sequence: TGTGCCAGCAGCCCCGAGGGGGGGGGCTACACCTTC. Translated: CASSPEGGGYTF.

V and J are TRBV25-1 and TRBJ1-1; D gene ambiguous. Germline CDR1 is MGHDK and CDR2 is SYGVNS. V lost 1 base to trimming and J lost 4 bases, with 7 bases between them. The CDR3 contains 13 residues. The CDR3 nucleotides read TGTGCCAGCAGTGAATTTGCGTCCACTGAAGCTTTCTTT. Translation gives CASSEFASTEAFF.

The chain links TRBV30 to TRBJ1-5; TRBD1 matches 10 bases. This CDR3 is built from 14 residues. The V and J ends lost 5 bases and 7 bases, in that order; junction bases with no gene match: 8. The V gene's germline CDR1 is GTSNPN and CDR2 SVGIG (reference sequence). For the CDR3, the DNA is TGTGCCTGGGAGGGACAGGGGTTCGGGCAGCCCCAGCATTTT. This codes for CAWEGQGFGQPQHF. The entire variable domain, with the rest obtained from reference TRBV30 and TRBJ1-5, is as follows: SQTIHQWPATLVQPVGSPLSLECTVEGTSNPNLYWYRQAAGRGLQLLFYSVGIGQISSEVPQNLSASRPQDRQFILSSKKLLLSDSGFYLCAWEGQGFGQPQHFGDGTRLSIL.

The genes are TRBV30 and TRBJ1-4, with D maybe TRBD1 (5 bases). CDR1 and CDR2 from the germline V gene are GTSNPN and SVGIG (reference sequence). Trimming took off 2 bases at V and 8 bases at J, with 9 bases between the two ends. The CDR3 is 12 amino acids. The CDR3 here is CAWSSGEEKLFF. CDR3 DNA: TGTGCCTGGAGTTCGGGGGAGGAAAAACTGTTTTTT.

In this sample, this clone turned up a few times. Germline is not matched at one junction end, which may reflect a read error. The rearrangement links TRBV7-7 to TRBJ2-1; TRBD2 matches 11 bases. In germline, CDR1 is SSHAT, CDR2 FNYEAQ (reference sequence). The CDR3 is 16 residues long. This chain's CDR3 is CASSLVFSGGDNEQFF. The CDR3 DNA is TGTGCTAGCAGCTTAGTGTTTAGCGGGGGGGACAATGAGCAGTTCTTC. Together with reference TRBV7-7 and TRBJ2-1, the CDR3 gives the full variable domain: GAGVSQSPRYKVTKRGQDVTLRCDPISSHATLYWYQQALGQGPEFLTYFNYEAQPDKSGLPSDRFSAERPEGSISTLTIQRTEQRDSAMYRCASSLVFSGGDNEQFFGPGTRLTVL.

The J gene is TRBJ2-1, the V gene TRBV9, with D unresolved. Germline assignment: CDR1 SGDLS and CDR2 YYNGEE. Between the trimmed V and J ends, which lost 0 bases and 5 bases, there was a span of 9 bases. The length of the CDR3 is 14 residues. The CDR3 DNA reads TGTGCCAGCAGCGTAGGGAACAGAAACAATGAGCAGTTCTTC. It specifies CASSVGNRNNEQFF.

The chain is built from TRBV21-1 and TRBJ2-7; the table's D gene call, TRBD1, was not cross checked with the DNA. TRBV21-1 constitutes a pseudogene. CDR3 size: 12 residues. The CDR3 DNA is TGTGCCAGCAACAGGGACATGCGGGAGCAGTACTTC. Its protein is CASNRDMREQYF.

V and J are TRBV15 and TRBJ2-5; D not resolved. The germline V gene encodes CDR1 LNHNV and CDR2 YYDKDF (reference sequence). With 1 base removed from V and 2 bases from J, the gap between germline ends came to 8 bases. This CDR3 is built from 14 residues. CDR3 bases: TGTGCCACCAGCAGAGGCACAACACAAGAGACCCAGTACTTC. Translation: CATSRGTTQETQYF.

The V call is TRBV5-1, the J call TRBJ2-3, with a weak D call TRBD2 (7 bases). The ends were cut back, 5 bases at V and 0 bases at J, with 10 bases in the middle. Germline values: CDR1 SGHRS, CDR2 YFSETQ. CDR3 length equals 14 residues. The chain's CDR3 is CASRAGASTDTQYF. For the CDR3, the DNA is TGCGCCAGCAGGGCGGGGGCTAGCACAGATACGCAGTATTTT.

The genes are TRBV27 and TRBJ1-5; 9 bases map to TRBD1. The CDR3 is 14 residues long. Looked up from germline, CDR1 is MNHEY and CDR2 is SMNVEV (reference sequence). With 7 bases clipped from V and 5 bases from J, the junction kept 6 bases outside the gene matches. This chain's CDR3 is CASKLGQGHQPQHF. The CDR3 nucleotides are TGTGCCAGCAAGCTGGGACAGGGCCATCAGCCCCAGCATTTT.

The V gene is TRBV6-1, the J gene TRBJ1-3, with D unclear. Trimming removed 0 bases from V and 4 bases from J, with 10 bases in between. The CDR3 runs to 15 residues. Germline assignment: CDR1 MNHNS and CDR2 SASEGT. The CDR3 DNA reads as TGTGCCAGCAGTGAAGCAGCGAGGTTGGGAAACACCATATATTTT. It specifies CASSEAARLGNTIYF.

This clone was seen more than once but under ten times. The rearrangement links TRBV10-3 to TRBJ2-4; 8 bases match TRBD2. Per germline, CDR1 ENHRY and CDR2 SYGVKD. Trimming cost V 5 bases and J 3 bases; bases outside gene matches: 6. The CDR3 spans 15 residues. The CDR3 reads CAISPAGAVKNIQYF. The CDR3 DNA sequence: TGTGCCATCAGTCCAGCGGGGGCCGTCAAAAACATTCAGTACTTC.

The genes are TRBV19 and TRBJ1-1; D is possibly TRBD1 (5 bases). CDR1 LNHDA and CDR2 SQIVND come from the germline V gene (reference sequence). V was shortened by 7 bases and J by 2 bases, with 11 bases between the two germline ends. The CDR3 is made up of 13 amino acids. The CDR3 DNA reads TGTGCCAGTATTCGGGGGGGTAACACTGAAGCTTTCTTT. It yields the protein CASIRGGNTEAFF. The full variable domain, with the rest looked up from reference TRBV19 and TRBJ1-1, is DGGITQSPKYLFRKEGQNVTLSCEQNLNHDAMYWYRQDPGQGLRLIYYSQIVNDFQKGDIAEGYSVSREKKESFPLTVTSAQKNPTAFYLCASIRGGNTEAFFGQGTRLTVV.

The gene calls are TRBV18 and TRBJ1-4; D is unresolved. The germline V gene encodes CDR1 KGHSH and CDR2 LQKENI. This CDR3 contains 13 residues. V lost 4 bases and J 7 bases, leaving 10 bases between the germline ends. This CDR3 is CASSREAGEKLFF. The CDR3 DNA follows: TGTGCCAGCTCACGAGAAGCGGGTGAAAAACTGTTTTTT. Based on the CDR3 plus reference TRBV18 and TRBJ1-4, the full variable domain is NAGVMQNPRHLVRRRGQEARLRCSPMKGHSHVYWYRQLPEEGLKFMVYLQKENIIDESGMPKERFSAEFPKEGPSILRIQQVVRGDSAAYFCASSREAGEKLFFGSGTQLSVL.

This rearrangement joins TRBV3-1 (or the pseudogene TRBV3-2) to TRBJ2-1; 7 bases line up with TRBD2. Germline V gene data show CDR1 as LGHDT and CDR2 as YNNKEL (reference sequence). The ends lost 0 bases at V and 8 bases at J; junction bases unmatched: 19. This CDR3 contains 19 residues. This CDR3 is CASSQEWVLREEPVHEQFF. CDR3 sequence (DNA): TGTGCCAGCAGCCAAGAGTGGGTTTTACGGGAGGAGCCCGTCCATGAGCAGTTCTTC.

As DNA, the CDR3 is TGTGCCAGCAGTTTATCCTACAATCAGCCCCAGCATTTT. Translation: CASSLSYNQPQHF. The chain links TRBV12-3 or TRBV12-4 to TRBJ1-5; D gene ambiguous. Trimming cost V 2 bases and J 3 bases, with 5 bases left between them. The length of the CDR3 is 13 residues.

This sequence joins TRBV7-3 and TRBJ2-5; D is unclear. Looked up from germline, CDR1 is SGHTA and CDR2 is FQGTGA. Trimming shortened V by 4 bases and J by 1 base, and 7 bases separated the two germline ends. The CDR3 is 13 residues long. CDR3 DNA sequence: TGTGCCAGCAGCTCCTCCCCCCAAGAGACCCAGTACTTC. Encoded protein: CASSSSPQETQYF.

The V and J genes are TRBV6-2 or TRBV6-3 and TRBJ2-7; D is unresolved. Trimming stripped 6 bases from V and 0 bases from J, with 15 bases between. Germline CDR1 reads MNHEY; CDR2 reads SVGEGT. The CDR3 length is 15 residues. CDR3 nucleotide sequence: TGTGCCAGCAGCCCCCTTGGCGGTAGCTCCTACGAGCAGTACTTC. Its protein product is CASSPLGGSSYEQYF.

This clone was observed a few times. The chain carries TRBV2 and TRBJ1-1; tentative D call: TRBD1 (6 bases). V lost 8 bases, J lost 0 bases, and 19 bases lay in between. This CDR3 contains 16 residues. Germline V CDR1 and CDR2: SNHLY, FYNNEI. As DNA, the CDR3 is TGTGCCAGCCTACCGTCGGCAGGGGCCATGAACACTGAAGCTTTCTTT. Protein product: CASLPSAGAMNTEAFF.

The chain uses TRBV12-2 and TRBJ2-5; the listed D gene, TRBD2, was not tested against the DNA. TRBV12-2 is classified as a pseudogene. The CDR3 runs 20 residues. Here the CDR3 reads CASRLEREIRPITPQETQYF. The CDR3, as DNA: TGTGCAAGTCGCTTAGAACGGGAGATTCGACCCATAACCCCACAAGAGACCCAGTACTTC.

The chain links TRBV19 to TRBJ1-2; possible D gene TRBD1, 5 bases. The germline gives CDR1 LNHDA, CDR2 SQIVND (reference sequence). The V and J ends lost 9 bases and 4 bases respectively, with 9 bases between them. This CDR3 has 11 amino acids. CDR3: CASGQVYGYTF. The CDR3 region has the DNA TGTGCCAGCGGACAAGTCTATGGCTACACCTTC.